Following are 18 T cell receptor beta chains from one sample sequenced in a study of cytomegalovirus exposure and HLA in healthy donors. The PCR contained 60 Vbeta and 13 Jbeta primers. Clones were read by immunoSEQ multiplex PCR, and TCRdb kept only the in-frame ones, dropping some. The table has 45,000 to 65,000 clones, around 72% seen once. Specimen: PBMCs. Receptors were obtained from a man aged 18 to 30 in good health and CMV-seronegative.

V usage is TRBV25-1 and J usage is TRBJ2-7; the match to TRBD2 covers 9 bases. This CDR3 has 16 residues. Germline CDR1 reads MGHDK; CDR2 reads SYGVNS. Unmatched junction bases numbered 12, after V lost 5 bases and J lost 4 bases. The CDR3 region is CASSPPSGDEGYEQYF. CDR3 coding DNA: TGTGCCAGCAGTCCCCCTAGCGGGGACGAGGGGTACGAGCAGTACTTC.

The rearrangement joins TRBV6-1 to TRBJ1-2; 7 bases fit TRBD1. The ends lost 10 bases at V and 4 bases at J; junction bases unmatched: 12. The CDR3 is 14 residues long. Germline V gene data show CDR1 as MNHNS and CDR2 as SASEGT. CDR3 bases: TGTGCCACCGAGGGCTGGGACAGAACCTATGGCTACACCTTC. Its protein is CATEGWDRTYGYTF.

The gene calls are TRBV7-8 and TRBJ2-7; 8 bases are shared with TRBD2. This CDR3 comprises 17 residues. The V gene's germline CDR1 is SGHVS and CDR2 FQNEAQ. Trimming at V came to 1 base and at J to 0 bases, leaving 8 bases not matched to a gene. CDR3 nucleotide sequence: TGTGCCAGCAGCTTAGGATTCGCGGGAGGTAACTCCTACGAGCAGTACTTC. It translates to CASSLGFAGGNSYEQYF.

The chain links TRBV30 to TRBJ1-2, with D possibly matching TRBD1 (5 bases). The V and J ends lost 0 bases and 6 bases respectively, with 8 bases between them. The CDR3 has 12 residues. Germline CDR1 is GTSNPN and CDR2 is SVGIG (reference sequence). CDR3 DNA sequence: TGTGCCTGGAGTGTGGGGGGAAATGGCTACACCTTC. It translates to CAWSVGGNGYTF.

This chain uses TRBV29-1 with TRBJ1-1; TRBD1 matches at 8 bases. J lost 1 base, V lost 6 bases, and 10 bases had no gene match. The CDR3 length is 15 residues. Germline CDR1 is SQVTM and CDR2 is ANQGSEA. The CDR3 here is CSVAKDRGKNTEAFF. Written as DNA, the CDR3 is TGCAGCGTAGCGAAAGACAGGGGAAAGAACACTGAAGCTTTCTTT.

This chain links TRBV13 with TRBJ2-5; the match to TRBD1 covers 8 bases. The trim removed 4 bases at V and 2 bases at J, leaving 6 bases unmatched. The CDR3 sequence is 15 residues long. Germline V gene sequence: CDR1 PRHDT, CDR2 FYEKMQ (reference sequence). The CDR3 coding sequence is TGTGCCAGCAGCTATACAGGGGGTAAACAAGAGACCCAGTACTTC. Its translation is CASSYTGGKQETQYF.

The J gene is TRBJ2-7, the V gene TRBV7-8; TRBD2 matches 12 bases. CDR1 and CDR2 (germline): SGHVS, FQNEAQ. The CDR3 length is 15 residues. V dropped 4 bases and J dropped 3; count of bases not matched to a gene: 4. The CDR3 region is CASSSGLAGSYEQYF. In DNA, the CDR3 is TGTGCCAGCAGCTCCGGACTAGCGGGAAGCTACGAGCAGTACTTC.

This rearrangement joins TRBV2 to TRBJ1-1; 9 bases agree with TRBD1. Germline values: CDR1 SNHLY, CDR2 FYNNEI. The trim removed 6 bases at V and 3 bases at J, leaving 2 bases unmatched. The CDR3 has 13 residues. The CDR3 bases are TGTGCCAGCAGGGACAGGGGATACACTGAAGCTTTCTTT. Amino acids: CASRDRGYTEAFF.

The chain couples TRBV4-3 to TRBJ2-7, with 7 bases identical to TRBD2. The CDR3 loop spans 15 amino acids. The trim removed 1 base at V and 3 bases at J, leaving 6 bases unmatched. Germline CDR1 and CDR2: LGHNA and YSLEER. The CDR3 DNA is TGCGCCAGCAGCCAAGTGTCTAGCGGTATCTACGAGCAGTACTTC. The encoded protein is CASSQVSSGIYEQYF.

The chain links TRBV28 to TRBJ2-5, with 7 bases that match TRBD1. Germline V gives CDR1 MDHEN, CDR2 SYDVKM. The V and J ends lost 3 bases and 6 bases, in that order; junction bases with no gene match: 4. The CDR3 consists of 13 residues. The CDR3 spells CASSFRDSQTQYF. Written as DNA, the CDR3 is TGTGCCAGCAGTTTCCGGGACAGCCAGACCCAGTACTTC.

The chain links TRBV28 to TRBJ2-7, with D possibly being TRBD2 (5 bases). This CDR3 has 12 residues. In germline, CDR1 is MDHEN, CDR2 SYDVKM. V gave up 8 bases and J gave up 4 bases, with 12 bases separating them. CDR3 region: CASYGLNYEQYF. As DNA, the CDR3 is TGTGCCAGCTATGGACTCAATTACGAGCAGTACTTC.

The chain combines TRBV6-1 with TRBJ1-1, with a tentative D call TRBD1 (5 bases). Trimming took 7 bases from V and 0 from J, leaving 15 bases between them. This CDR3 contains 15 residues. Germline assignment: CDR1 MNHNS and CDR2 SASEGT. The CDR3 sequence: CASTIDRGMNTEAFF. The CDR3 bases are TGTGCCAGCACCATCGATAGGGGTATGAACACTGAAGCTTTCTTT.

The chain employs TRBV10-2 and TRBJ2-3; D is unclear. The CDR3 consists of 16 residues. Between the trimmed V and J ends, which lost 3 bases and 0 bases, there was a span of 13 bases. Germline V gene data show CDR1 as WSHSY and CDR2 as SAAADI. Here the CDR3 DNA reads TGCGCCAGCAGTGACCCCGCGTGGGCTAGCACAGATACGCAGTATTTT. Translating gives CASSDPAWASTDTQYF.

The chain carries TRBV6-1 and TRBJ2-7, with no clear D. CDR1 and CDR2 from the germline V gene are MNHNS and SASEGT. V lost 4 bases and J 5 bases, leaving 9 bases between the germline ends. The length of the CDR3 is 12 residues. The CDR3 here is CASSASLNEQYF. The CDR3 region has the DNA TGTGCCAGCAGTGCATCCCTAAACGAGCAGTACTTC.

The V gene is TRBV28, the J gene TRBJ2-7; a weak D match, TRBD2 (6 bases). Per germline, CDR1 MDHEN and CDR2 SYDVKM. Between the trimmed V and J ends, which lost 4 bases and 3 bases, there was a span of 13 bases. CDR3 size: 14 residues. In DNA, the CDR3 is TGTGCCAGCAGTTGGGACTCAGGCCTCTACGAGCAGTACTTC. Protein product: CASSWDSGLYEQYF.

The chain couples TRBV7-8 to TRBJ2-2; D is perhaps TRBD2 (5 bases). Germline V gene sequence: CDR1 SGHVS, CDR2 FQNEAQ. The CDR3 totals 17 residues. The germline V and J ends were trimmed by 0 bases and 2 bases, with 13 bases remaining between them. DNA for the CDR3: TGTGCCAGCAGCTTAGCTAGGGCGGGCCCTAACACCGGGGAGCTGTTTTTT. Its protein product is CASSLARAGPNTGELFF.

The chain links TRBV4-2 to TRBJ1-2; D remains ambiguous. Germline V gives CDR1 LGHNA, CDR2 YNFKEQ. The V end was cut by 3 bases, the J end by 0 bases, with 14 bases between. CDR3 length: 16 residues. DNA of the CDR3: TGTGCCAGCAGCCAGTACTCGACAAGTGCTAACTATGGCTACACCTTC. Amino acid sequence: CASSQYSTSANYGYTF.

The V gene is TRBV28, the J gene TRBJ2-1; 9 bases map to TRBD2. The CDR3 runs to 15 residues. CDR1 is MDHEN, CDR2 SYDVKM, per germline. The V gene end was trimmed by 6 bases and the J gene end by 3 bases; junction bases not matched to a gene: 6. This chain's CDR3 is CASSPSGIFYNEQFF. The CDR3 DNA reads as TGTGCCAGCAGCCCTAGCGGGATTTTCTACAATGAGCAGTTCTTC.